This T cell receptor (beta chain) comes out of a study of T cell responses to AZD1222 COVID-19 vaccine (TCRdb year 2021). General notes on the study: A total of under 250 trial participants underwent TCR sequencing, of whom under 220 had received two doses of AZD1222 and roughly 26 had received two doses of the MenACWY control vaccine. Trial participants were enrolled into age subgroups of 18-55, 56-69 and 70-plus years, which contained about 150, 27 and 61 TCR-sequenced participants, respectively. Beyond this particular receptor, the publication reports: Only six or seven AZD1222 recipients were SARS-CoV-2 seropositive at baseline, limiting conclusions about previously exposed vaccinees. Because no day 14 peak-response samples were available, repertoires were characterized only after the peak T cell response. Reportedly, almost half of the unique spike-specific TCRs recognized epitopes lying outside the regions that are mutated in the B.1.351 and B.1.1.7 variants. The 56-69-year group was small, and its depth increase did not reach significance, likely because of low power. Vaccine-associated CD4 TCRs spanned the whole spike protein, with dominant responses in regions 160-218 and 743-854. Participants were mostly white British, with more females than males. The authors suggested clonal diversity may have been underestimated. A significant rise in spike-specific TCR breadth and depth was observed after two AZD1222 doses relative to day 0 and relative to MenACWY recipients.

The time point label here, explained by the study, means: about 28 days (+/-7) after the second vaccine dose. In light of the paper, this sample's treatment or condition label describes: meningococcal conjugate vaccine given as trial control. Vaccinee samples were obtained from the UK trials COV001 and COV002, which included a single-blind randomized controlled phase 2/3 trial of AZD1222 (ChAdOx1 nCoV-19) in healthy adults. For TCRbeta chain sequencing, PBMC samples were collected from trial participants at day 0 and at day 28 after the second dose. Points on this clone: Its antigen is not yet known. No base quality values were provided; no much bigger clone lies one nucleotide off.

The germline V gene (reference sequence) specifies LNHNV as CDR1 and YYDKDF as CDR2. The CDR3, from cysteine to phenylalanine, totals 15 residues. The DNA shown is the 45-base CDR3, in frame from base 1. The trim is 4 bases for V and 0 bases for J, with a gap of 11 bases between the germline ends. The CDR3 regions of human TCRbeta chains were analyzed by immunosequencing. On the authors' methods: TCRs in the repertoires were compared against a reference library of SARS-CoV-2-specific TCRs that had been generated with the MIRA antigen-specificity platform. Breadth meant the fraction of unique TCRs that were SARS-CoV-2-associated, whereas depth meant the fraction of total T cells that were SARS-CoV-2-associated. Using the MIRA data, each spike-specific TCR was mapped to the spike region that the TCR reacts to and placed in a CD4 or CD8 class. Log10-transformed breadth and depth values were compared by one-way ANOVA with Sidak's multiple comparisons tests. TCRdb provides this immuneACCESS table in a form limited to in-frame rearrangements. Some clones are lacking; in checked studies, under half of them reflect an unresolved V gene, and why the rest are absent is not known. V, J and clone size are taken as reported in that table, and D and trimming were inferred from the DNA itself. The sample has some 170,000 clones on record, just under 90% of them singletons. Of the sample, more than 3.5% falls within the top ten clones.

This TCR came from an adult who received the MenACWY meningococcal vaccine as a control. Recombination connected TRBV15 to TRBJ2-3; the D gene is not confidently resolved. Sequenced material: peripheral blood, taken 28 days after the second dose of the MenACWY control vaccine. CDR3 protein: CATSIDRPSTDTQYF. The nucleotide sequence reads as follows: TGTGCCACCAGCATAGACCGACCTAGCACAGATACGCAGTATTTT.